The 7 T cell receptor beta chains presented below share a single source sample, sequenced in a study of human T cells and chemical hapten exposure. The time point was: healthy volunteer bleed at 6 weeks. Total RNA came from unfractionated whole blood. TCRdb used MiXCR to reprocess the RACE reads, holding one entry per CDR3 protein. The table has 40,000 to 45,000 distinct CDR3 sequences, around 3.6% seen once. The specimen was whole blood. Receptors originate from a human donor in good health. Some clones in this sample may be carry-over from other donors' samples.

About this clonotype itself: This may arise from a read error, as a much more abundant clone is one base away. The chain is built from TRBV27 and TRBJ1-6, with 8 bases that match TRBD1. The J segment lost 7 bases and the V segment lost 10 bases, leaving 12 bases of the junction unmatched. There are 15 residues in the CDR3. The germline V gene has CDR1 MNHEY and CDR2 SMNVEV (reference sequence). This chain's CDR3 is CAIRGRGLSNSPLHF. Here the CDR3 DNA reads TGTGCCATCAGGGGCAGGGGGCTTTCAAATTCACCCCTCCACTTT.

This clonotype has only one observation. This CDR3 is CASSPGDRGINQPQHF. DNA of the CDR3: TGTGCCAGCAGCCCAGGGGACAGGGGGATCAATCAGCCCCAGCATTTT. The V call is TRBV7-9, the J call TRBJ1-5, with 11 positions matching TRBD1. This CDR3 region has 16 residues. V shed 5 bases and J 3 bases; nucleotides not matched to a gene: 6. CDR1 and CDR2 (germline): SEHNR, FQNEAQ (reference sequence).

This clonotype was found a few times. This rearrangement joins TRBV3-1 to TRBJ1-5; D gene unclear. CDR1 and CDR2 from the germline V gene are LGHDT and YNNKEL (reference sequence). The V and J ends lost 0 bases and 3 bases respectively, with 9 bases between them. The CDR3 totals 15 residues. In nucleotides, the CDR3 is TGTGCCAGCAGCCAAGATAGCGGTTTCAATCAGCCCCAGCATTTT. Translation gives CASSQDSGFNQPQHF.

The chain carries TRBV29-1 and TRBJ1-5; unclear D gene. V was trimmed by 5 bases and J by 5 bases, leaving 10 bases between them. Looked up from germline, CDR1 is SQVTM and CDR2 is ANQGSEA. The CDR3 is made up of 12 amino acids. The CDR3 DNA is TGCAGCGTTTTCCCTACAGATCAGCCCCAGCATTTT. As protein: CSVFPTDQPQHF.

This clonotype was detected many times. The chain joins TRBV2 to TRBJ2-7, with D possibly TRBD1 on 6 matching bases. The CDR3 totals 14 residues. CDR1 SNHLY and CDR2 FYNNEI come from the germline V gene. Trimming left V 6 bases short and J 2 bases short, with 14 bases between. DNA of the CDR3: TGTGCCAGCAGGCTGGACAGAACCACCTACGAGCAGTACTTC. Residues: CASRLDRTTYEQYF.

This clonotype was counted many times. The chain couples TRBV10-3 to TRBJ1-2; a possible D gene is TRBD1 (5 bases). V lost 3 bases to trimming and J lost 4 bases, with 9 bases between them. CDR1 and CDR2 from the germline V gene are ENHRY and SYGVKD. There are 13 residues in the CDR3. As DNA, the CDR3 is TGTGCCATCAGTGAAGCAGGGACCTATGGCTACACCTTC. It is translated as CAISEAGTYGYTF.

This clonotype was detected many times. The chain recombines TRBV10-3 with TRBJ2-3, with TRBD2 matching 10 bases. The ends lost 10 bases at V and 1 base at J; junction bases unmatched: 8. The CDR3 spans 15 residues. CDR1 and CDR2 from the germline V gene are ENHRY and SYGVKD. The CDR3: CASAGLAERTDTQYF. CDR3 nucleotide sequence: TGTGCCAGCGCTGGACTAGCGGAGCGCACAGATACGCAGTATTTT.